The rows below give T cell receptor beta chains drawn from one sample of a study of cytomegalovirus exposure and HLA in healthy donors. Assay used: immunoSEQ multiplex PCR; TCRdb lists only in-frame clones, some missing. Of 95,000 to 150,000 clones in the sample, about 73% were seen once. The material sequenced was PBMCs. Receptor source: a woman between 35 and 50 years old in good health and CMV-seronegative. The CDR3 runs from the conserved cysteine through the conserved F or W.

cdr3_aa: CASSLRVSLTYEQYF
v_call: TRBV5-8
j_call: TRBJ2-7

cdr3_aa: CATGQGNYGYTF
v_call: TRBV7-2
j_call: TRBJ1-2

cdr3_aa: CASRTTGYYNEQFF
v_call: TRBV6-1
j_call: TRBJ2-1

cdr3_aa: CASSPVGAGELFF
v_call: TRBV7-6
j_call: TRBJ2-2

cdr3_aa: CASSTRTFRSGGDEQFF
v_call: TRBV7-2
j_call: TRBJ2-1

cdr3_aa: CASSPLGVWETQYF
v_call: TRBV10-2
j_call: TRBJ2-5

cdr3_aa: CASSSASGNTGELFF
v_call: TRBV7-8
j_call: TRBJ2-2

cdr3_aa: CASSVEGAGDQPQHF
v_call: TRBV9
j_call: TRBJ1-5

cdr3_aa: CASSQDSGTNTGELFF
v_call: TRBV4-1
j_call: TRBJ2-2

cdr3_aa: CASSLGTGSYNEQFF
v_call: TRBV28
j_call: TRBJ2-1

cdr3_aa: CASSTRDIINYGYTF
v_call: TRBV4-2
j_call: TRBJ1-2

cdr3_aa: CASRRDSTSTDTQYF
v_call: TRBV7-9
j_call: TRBJ2-3

cdr3_aa: CASNPGNSGNTIYF
v_call: TRBV19
j_call: TRBJ1-3

cdr3_aa: CASSFGGSGYEQYF
v_call: TRBV7-2
j_call: TRBJ2-7

cdr3_aa: CASSLRTTGPYNQPQHF
v_call: TRBV7-2
j_call: TRBJ1-5

cdr3_aa: CASSLGGSGEETQYF
v_call: TRBV5-4
j_call: TRBJ2-5

cdr3_aa: CATKGGQGARDTGELFF
v_call: TRBV27
j_call: TRBJ2-2

cdr3_aa: CASLGGGGNTQYF
v_call: TRBV7-9
j_call: TRBJ2-3

cdr3_aa: CASSDTSGRRGDTQYF
v_call: TRBV5-6
j_call: TRBJ2-3

cdr3_aa: CASSPDRGSLIGEQFF
v_call: TRBV9
j_call: TRBJ2-1

cdr3_aa: CASSLPLEMRSHTLDTQYF
v_call: TRBV7-8
j_call: TRBJ2-3

cdr3_aa: CASSPGTGGGNTIYF
v_call: TRBV7-3
j_call: TRBJ1-3

cdr3_aa: CASSLGPESNEKLFF
v_call: TRBV5-4
j_call: TRBJ1-4

cdr3_aa: CASSGYRETSYEQYF
v_call: TRBV6-1
j_call: TRBJ2-7

cdr3_aa: CASSVEGGVADTQYF
v_call: TRBV9
j_call: TRBJ2-3

cdr3_aa: CASSLRPLGEGYQETQYF
v_call: TRBV27
j_call: TRBJ2-5

cdr3_aa: CASSSTGTGRNTEAFF
v_call: TRBV7-8
j_call: TRBJ1-1

cdr3_aa: CASSLEAGGPGNIQYF
v_call: TRBV11-2
j_call: TRBJ2-4

cdr3_aa: CASTHGASYEQYF
v_call: TRBV6-5
j_call: TRBJ2-7

cdr3_aa: CASSLEGGGNYEQYF
v_call: TRBV7-8
j_call: TRBJ2-7

cdr3_aa: CASSQDGASGAYNEQFF
v_call: TRBV4-3
j_call: TRBJ2-1

cdr3_aa: CASSQYSGVPDTQYF
v_call: TRBV4-3
j_call: TRBJ2-3

cdr3_aa: CASSTQGGDIQYF
v_call: TRBV19
j_call: TRBJ2-4

cdr3_aa: CASSFIPTSGRRRNEQFF
v_call: TRBV27
j_call: TRBJ2-1

cdr3_aa: CASSIDESSGTGSTEAFF
v_call: TRBV7-9
j_call: TRBJ1-1

cdr3_aa: CASTPRVEAYNEQFF
v_call: TRBV4-3
j_call: TRBJ2-1

cdr3_aa: CASSRNPPGAQPQHF
v_call: TRBV6-5
j_call: TRBJ1-5

cdr3_aa: CASSRSGGRIDTQYF
v_call: TRBV7-6
j_call: TRBJ2-3

cdr3_aa: CASSWDRTNSPLHF
v_call: TRBV11-2
j_call: TRBJ1-6

cdr3_aa: CASSGQGPTDTQYF
v_call: TRBV11-3
j_call: TRBJ2-3

cdr3_aa: CASSGQEIHQETQYF
v_call: TRBV2
j_call: TRBJ2-5

cdr3_aa: CASSLVETGEGYTF
v_call: TRBV7-2
j_call: TRBJ1-2

cdr3_aa: CASSIYSWANTEAFF
v_call: TRBV19
j_call: TRBJ1-1

cdr3_aa: CAWSAGGSRTDTQYF
v_call: TRBV30
j_call: TRBJ2-3

cdr3_aa: CASSLFLTTDSIEQYF
v_call: TRBV5-5
j_call: TRBJ2-7

cdr3_aa: CASSPEGSGSPYNEQFF
v_call: TRBV11-2
j_call: TRBJ2-1

cdr3_aa: CASSQDLVQFF
v_call: TRBV14
j_call: TRBJ2-1

cdr3_aa: CASSRRTVNNEQFF
v_call: TRBV14
j_call: TRBJ2-1